What follows is one TCR beta chain and its context. The clone's antigen remains unknown. No quality values exist for individual bases; no much larger clone is one base distant. Using the deep immunoSEQ assay, TCR CDR3 regions were amplified from genomic DNA by multiplex PCR. Extracted genomic DNA from each cell subset was distributed evenly across all wells of several immunoSEQ 96-well plates, and each plate was treated as a replicate. For sorted subsets, about 0.2 ug genomic DNA, equal to tens of thousands of T cell genomes, was loaded into each replicate PCR. The purified libraries were quantified using a Qubit 3.0 fluorometer, sized with a Bioanalyzer 2100, and then quantified again using the KAPA Library Quantification kit. Every immunoSEQ 96-well plate was sequenced on a separate single-read 150-cycle Illumina NextSeq 550 flow cell. Turning to the authors' computational methods: Because only junctional sequences without quality scores were contained in the immunoSEQ output, filtering matching that applied to full-length reads could not be performed. To assign V/J genes and CDR3, sequences were annotated against IMGT germline references using PyIR, a Python wrapper for IgBLAST v1.9. Reads with weak V/J assignments (E-value above 1e-6), missing CDR3, stop codons, out-of-frame junctions, or ambiguous translated residues were removed. A V3J clonotype was defined by an identical inferred V gene, J gene, and CDR3 amino acid sequence. Percentage overlap between repertoires was computed as shared unique clonotypes divided by the size of the smaller repertoire. RTK rarefaction, the Chao1 estimator, and Recon v2.1 estimates of unobserved clonotypes were used to assess repertoire richness. OLGA was used to compute generation probabilities for all TCRbeta clonotypes that the gDNA method yielded from a few donors. Entries here come from immuneACCESS through TCRdb and include only in-frame sequences with V and J called. Some clones fail to appear in such tables; in the studies checked, an unresolved V gene covers under half of the shortfall, and the cause of the remainder is unknown. V and J calls and clone size are given by that table; D and trimming were obtained from the DNA. The sample records about 2 million clones, around 96% of which are singletons. The top ten clonotypes cover 1% to 1.5% of the sample.

Taken from cysteine to phenylalanine, the CDR3 has 13 residues. Solely the CDR3 DNA is kept, with 39 bases framed from the first base. The germline ends are 5 bases apart after V is trimmed by 1 base and J by 4 bases. For CDR1 and CDR2, the germline V gene lists SGHDN and FVKESK. This entry comes from a study of shared clonotypes between healthy human individuals (dated by TCRdb to 2018 to 2020). With respect to the entire study: A few men and a couple of women, aged 18 to 49 years, made up the cohort. Per donor, three plates each were used for CD4 naive and CD4 memory, two for CD8 naive, and one for CD8 memory. To estimate repertoire size and how much clonotypes are shared between individuals, the study performed deep sequencing of blood TCR repertoires from a handful of healthy adults. To increase sequencing depth and limit assay-specific biases, different laboratories used diverse techniques to prepare libraries and sequence TCR repertoires. Each donor's leukapheresis produced roughly between roughly 0.85 and 10 billion PBMCs.

CD8 naive samples were CD45RO-negative cells positively selected for CCR7, giving a CD45RA+CCR7+ population that excluded TemRA cells. The donors were healthy, HIV-negative adults with no recently reported acute infections or vaccinations. All donors were Caucasian adults living in Nashville, Tennessee, USA. Blood was collected by leukapheresis, and PBMCs were isolated by Ficoll-Histopaque density gradient centrifugation and then cryopreserved in liquid nitrogen vapor phase. Purity and quantity of every magnetically sorted T cell population were checked by analytical flow cytometry. Genomic DNA was isolated from each sorted fraction and quantified by UV absorbance on a Nanodrop 2000c. Study-level results and caveats: The genetic and exposure-history diversity represented was limited by the small number of donors. Sampling was limited to blood, and TCR repertoires in tissue likely differ from TCR repertoires in blood. Compared with non-shared clonotypes, the clonotypes found in all four sorted-subset donors had higher generation probabilities. Naive subsets generally had larger estimated clonotype richness than memory subsets. Rarefaction of sorted-subset datasets indicated incomplete sequencing despite the large sequencing depth. Pairwise subsampling indicated that sequencing depth was expected to affect the degree of clonotype sharing among donors. Roughly 5% of naive CD4, roughly 3.5% of naive CD8, approximately 2% of memory CD4, and approximately 0.39% of memory CD8 clonotypes were shared across a few donors.

In this chain, TRBV14 is recombined with TRBJ2-1; the best D guess is TRBD2, with 5 bases matching. The specimen sequenced was naive CD8+ T cells sorted from blood. The cell subset or site label, as the study defines it: CD45RA+CCR7+. This TCR came from a man aged 18 to 30 in good health. The DNA sequence is TGTGCCAGCAGCCAAGGGACTTACAATGAGCAGTTCTTC. Its amino acids are CASSQGTYNEQFF.